Sequencing of this TCR beta chain was carried out in a study of human T cells and chemical hapten exposure (dated by TCRdb to about 2021). As for the study more broadly: For sensitization, 2% DPC in acetone was applied to a 2 cm by 2 cm area of upper inner arm skin. Most of the patients in the cohort were female, and the cohort covered alopecia areata with under or over 50% scalp involvement, alopecia totalis and alopecia universalis. For TCR sequencing, blood came from 25 to 35 alopecia patients at anywhere from one to four time points (pre-sensitization, 2, 6 and 24 weeks). Libraries were pooled for sequencing, and variation in per-sample TCR yields was attributed mainly to small differences in library volumes within the pool. Patients additionally received weekly therapeutic DPC doses to the scalp throughout the roughly 25-week study period. Blood was sampled from patients pre-sensitization (week 0) and at 2, 6 and about 24 weeks after DPC sensitization. Patch testing was performed on the upper back with Finn chambers containing 0.01% DPC, and the patch tests were scored after 6 days according to International Contact Dermatitis Research Group standards. In alopecia patients, the study followed how the peripheral blood TCR repertoire changed in vivo over primary and secondary sensitization to diphenylcyclopropenone (DPC), a hapten.

What the authors observed across the whole study: Because every patient had alopecia, a presumed autoimmune disease, the patients' immune response might differ from that of healthy individuals. No change with DPC sensitization was found in the number of TCRs above 1 in 1000 frequency, and no evidence of global repertoire structure alterations was found. After repeated subsampling, the strength of the expansion versus patch-test correlation and the threshold at which it became significant changed. The number of PT1 expanded TCRs positively correlated with patch test score, significant at thresholds 8, 16 and 32 but not 4. Compared with pre-sensitization or healthy control sets, expanded TCRs formed significantly more large CDR3 similarity clusters, which is consistent with antigen-driven responses.

V sheds 2 bases and J sheds 9 bases, leaving 11 bases between their ends. Inclusive of the bounding cysteine and phenylalanine, the CDR3 is 14 residues long. Only the CDR3 DNA is retained, 42 bases long and in frame from the first base. This specimen's time point label, per the study, means: patch test 1, 2 weeks after DPC sensitization. Taken with the paper, the label for treatment or condition translates to: therapeutic diphenylcyclopropenone sensitization with weekly scalp DPC. Blood at each patch-test visit was drawn before the patch test was applied. To be eligible, patients had to be aged 18 to 70, diagnosed with alopecia and judged suitable for DPC therapy, while pregnant patients were excluded. Total RNA was isolated from unfractionated whole blood collected in Tempus Blood RNA tubes. This clonotype came up a few times. The clone's antigen remains unknown. No much larger clone is present one base from it, and per-base qualities are unavailable.

Library method: RACE. The sample was run on a NextSeq 500. During library preparation, unique molecular identifiers were attached to individual cDNA molecules so that TCRs could be counted quantitatively and reproducibly. For every blood RNA sample, sequencing covered both the TCR alpha and TCR beta chains. From the authors' description of their analysis: The median number of TCRs per sample was around 100,000, ranging from about 20,000 to 700,000. The Decombinator software suite was used to annotate the V, J and CDR3 of the TCR reads. For PS versus PT1 abundance plots, all samples were subsampled to the same number of TCRs (28,000). TCRs were defined as expanded if absent before sensitization and observed at least eight times at the 2-week time point. In-frame beta chains were kept once TCRdb had trimmed the public reads at Q25 with fastp and called clones with MiXCR. Rows are combined by CDR3 protein, so each entry shows the most common genes and DNA. It is TCRdb's table, rather than the study itself, that gives the V and J calls and clone size. This sample is represented by 300,000 to 400,000 distinct CDR3 sequences; around 7% of them were singletons. The leading ten clones occupy 8% to 9% of the sample.

The chain uses TRBV12-3 or TRBV12-4 and TRBJ1-6; a tentative D match to TRBD1 spans 5 bases. The sequence was obtained from a woman aged 18-35 years with alopecia areata. Some clones in this sample may be carry-over from other donors' samples. Sample: whole blood, taken in connection with sensitization to the hapten diphenylcyclopropenone (DPC). The base sequence is TGTGCCAGCAGTTTACAGGGTTGGCGTTCACCCCTCCACTTT. Translated, it reads CASSLQGWRSPLHF.